This T cell receptor beta chain derives from a study of T cells in Graves' hyperthyroidism and ophthalmopathy. Overall study context: Blood from the periphery was taken at initial diagnosis, before any treatment. Notes on the study in general: Ophthalmopathy was identified by the model a median around 5.9 months ahead of onset. In blood, most of the thyroid clonotypes expanded above 0.001 were also present.

Researchers amplified the TCR beta CDR3 regions from RNA transcripts. The HTBI set primed first-round TCR CDR3 RT-PCR. Each CDR3 protein is one row after TCRdb ran MiXCR on the multiplex PCR reads. This repertoire shows 300,000 to 450,000 distinct CDR3 sequences, more than 15% found once; its top ten account for approximately 30%. This CDR3 has 16 amino acids. Germline values: CDR1 SGHDN, CDR2 FVKESK. V lost 2 bases to trimming and J lost 0 bases, with 14 bases between them. Fresh peripheral blood, roughly 9.8 ml of it, supplied the PBMCs. This clonotype was seen a few times. No antigen is known for it.

The receptor comes from a young woman with Graves' hyperthyroidism that later progressed to Graves' ophthalmopathy. This chain uses TRBV14 with TRBJ2-7; D might be TRBD2 (6 bases). The material sequenced was blood. The chain's CDR3 is CASSQNRDWSSYEQYF. The CDR3 coding sequence is TGTGCCAGCAGCCAAAACCGGGACTGGAGCTCCTACGAGCAGTACTTC.